This T cell receptor (beta chain) emerged from a study of blood T cell repertoires in COVID-19 (dated by TCRdb to about 2020). In the study overall: Samples covering the acute and convalescent phases of COVID-19 were provided by collaborators in the United States, Italy and Spain. A freely available public database, intended as a resource for researchers studying the immune response to SARS-CoV-2, is where the repertoires were released. The samples were drawn from two sources: the first 160 participants of the ongoing ImmuneRACE study, and 950 to 1,500 subjects contributed by 6 global collaborators. HLA class I and class II types, where available, came from metadata supplied by the sample provider rather than from assay-based typing. Deeply sampled blood TCRbeta repertoires from subjects exposed to, actively infected with, or recovered from COVID-19 were included in the dataset. The material from the prospective study consisted of cDNA or gDNA derived from T cells, B-cell-depleted T cells, or PBMCs. A de-identified subject ID, COVID-19 status, age in years and sex were almost always included in the sample metadata. On the study overall, not on this receptor specifically: Clinical and demographic metadata were provided uncurated, with the amount varying by source and participant.

Participants in the prospective study were enrolled through a virtual design, were aged roughly 18 to 100 years, and lived in roughly 25 United States geographic areas. Cohort assignment in the prospective study relied on participant-reported clinical history from a screening survey and a study questionnaire. Recovered participants in ImmuneRACE Cohort 3 were defined as having two consecutive negative NP/OP PCR tests, clearance from a healthcare professional, or resolution of symptoms. In the prospective study, mobile phlebotomists collected whole blood, serum and a nasopharyngeal or oropharyngeal swab from each participant. Prospective study participants could optionally give additional blood draws and questionnaires over an approximately 2-month period. Before DNA extraction, blood samples from the prospective study were shipped at room temperature or frozen. The immunoSEQ Assay, a bias-controlled multiplex PCR, was used to amplify TCRbeta CDR3 regions from genomic DNA. Under the source paper's analysis protocol: Nucleated cell counts per sample were estimated from amplification of reference gene primers within the assay. Sequence reads were collapsed and filtered to measure the absolute abundance of every unique TCRbeta CDR3 rearrangement. Productive Simpson clonality was computed per sample as the square root of Simpson's diversity index over productive rearrangements. TCRdb holds this immuneACCESS table with in-frame rearrangements only. Some clones are missing; in checked studies, unresolved V genes explain under half, and the rest has no known cause. V and J calls and clone size are given by that table; D and trimming were obtained from the DNA. Present in this sample are 250,000 to 300,000 clones, approximately 86% of which were seen just once. Of the sample, 0.75% to 1% is held by the ten largest clones.

The CDR3 measures 15 amino acids from cysteine to phenylalanine. CDR3 DNA is the only sequence kept; it has 45 bases, read in frame from the first base. V is cut back by 6 bases and J by 1 base, with 5 bases in the junction unmatched. Taken from the germline V gene, the CDR1 and CDR2 loops are SGHVS and FQNEAQ. Remarks on this clone: Its antigen target is currently unknown. Nothing much larger sits one base from this clone, and base qualities are not available.

The sample consisted of PBMCs or T cells enriched from blood (not recorded which). This clonotype was sampled from a woman between 25 and 40 years old who had recovered from COVID-19. The chain joins TRBV7-8 to TRBJ2-4; TRBD1 aligns with 8 central bases. The CDR3 reads CASSLQGAAKNIQYF. The DNA sequence is TGTGCCAGCAGTCTTCAGGGGGCGGCCAAAAACATTCAGTACTTC. The CDR3 plus the reference TRBV7-8 and TRBJ2-4 genes for the other parts give the full variable domain: GAGVSQSPRYKVAKRGQDVALRCDPISGHVSLFWYQQALGQGPEFLTYFQNEAQLDKSGLPSDRFFAERPEGSVSTLKIQRTQQEDSAVYLCASSLQGAAKNIQYFGAGTRLSVL.